Shown below are 21 T cell receptor beta chains from a single sample sequenced in a study of regulatory T cells listed by TCRdb under 2018. Libraries were made using the immunoSEQ multiplex PCR assay. The multiplex PCR used 52 forward TRBV primers and 13 reverse TRBJ primers, with assay-based and computational corrections for amplification bias. TCRdb stores this immuneACCESS table with in-frame sequences only. Part of the clones is absent; in the studies checked, under half of the shortfall reflects unresolved V genes, and no reason is known for the rest. This sample holds some 17,000 clones; roughly 90% were observed only once. Of the sample, more than 30% falls within the top ten clones. The specimen was CD8+ T cells sorted from blood. The source is a person aged 18-29 years with CD3G deficiency.

The chain couples TRBV27 to TRBJ1-2, with 8 nucleotides matching TRBD1. Germline V gives CDR1 MNHEY, CDR2 SMNVEV (reference sequence). Trimming cost V 6 bases and J 4 bases; bases outside gene matches: 7. CDR3 length equals 14 residues. CDR3 protein: CASRPAGGAYGYTF. CDR3 nucleotide sequence: TGTGCCAGCAGGCCAGCAGGGGGCGCCTATGGCTACACCTTC.

The V call is TRBV13, the J call TRBJ1-4, with a weak D call TRBD1 (6 bases). This CDR3 has 17 amino acids. CDR1 PRHDT and CDR2 FYEKMQ come from the germline V gene (reference sequence). V dropped 4 bases and J dropped 7 bases, with 22 bases sitting between them. The CDR3 nucleotides read TGTGCCAGCAGCTCCGGATATAGGACAGCAACAGGTGAAAAACTGTTTTTT. As protein: CASSSGYRTATGEKLFF.

The J gene is TRBJ1-1, the V gene TRBV6-5, with D maybe TRBD1 (6 bases). Trimming left V 0 bases short and J 4 bases short, with 9 bases between. The CDR3 length is 14 residues. The V gene's germline CDR1 is MNHEY and CDR2 SVGAGI. CDR3 residues: CASSYSQGGTEAFF. In DNA, the CDR3 is TGTGCCAGCAGTTACTCACAGGGCGGCACTGAAGCTTTCTTT.

The rearrangement joins TRBV10-3 to TRBJ2-4; D possibly corresponds to TRBD2 (6 bases). Germline V gene sequence: CDR1 ENHRY, CDR2 SYGVKD. V lost 6 bases and J lost 8, with 17 bases in between. This CDR3 spans 14 amino acids. In nucleotides, the CDR3 is TGTGCCATCAGCCAGTCTTTTGGAGGGCACATTCAGTACTTC. Translating it yields CAISQSFGGHIQYF.

The J gene is TRBJ1-1, the V gene TRBV19, with D maybe TRBD1 (6 bases). V was cut by 4 bases and J by 1 base, with 13 bases left in between. Per germline, CDR1 LNHDA and CDR2 SQIVND (reference sequence). The CDR3 sequence is 15 residues long. CDR3 residues: CASSTSTGSNTEAFF. Here the CDR3 DNA reads TGTGCCAGTAGTACCTCGACAGGCTCGAACACTGAAGCTTTCTTT. The full variable domain, completed using reference TRBV19 and TRBJ1-1, is DGGITQSPKYLFRKEGQNVTLSCEQNLNHDAMYWYRQDPGQGLRLIYYSQIVNDFQKGDIAEGYSVSREKKESFPLTVTSAQKNPTAFYLCASSTSTGSNTEAFFGQGTRLTVV.

The chain has TRBV11-2 and TRBJ2-7; D may correspond to TRBD1 or TRBD2 (5 bases each). Trimming took off 2 bases at V and 6 bases at J, with 17 bases between the two ends. CDR1 is SGHAT, CDR2 FQNNGV, per germline. The CDR3 extends over 15 amino acids. CDR3 loop: CASSLFMRQRCEQYF. The CDR3 nucleotides are TGTGCCAGCAGCTTATTCATGAGACAGCGGTGCGAGCAGTACTTC.

The chain couples TRBV7-2 to TRBJ2-3; weak D call: TRBD1 (6 bases). Germline-derived CDR1 and CDR2 are SGHTA and FQGNSA. Trimming pared 1 base from V and 2 bases from J, leaving 13 bases between. This CDR3 spans 16 amino acids. The chain's CDR3 is CASSLGPRDTTDTQYF. Here the CDR3 DNA reads TGTGCCAGCAGCTTAGGACCTCGGGACACCACAGATACGCAGTATTTT.

The rearrangement uses TRBV7-9 and TRBJ2-3; 12 bases are shared with TRBD2. Germline lookup yields CDR1 SEHNR and CDR2 FQNEAQ (reference sequence). The V and J ends lost 2 bases and 0 bases, in that order; junction bases with no gene match: 3. CDR3 length equals 17 residues. As DNA, the CDR3 is TGTGCCAGCAGCTTACAGCTAGCGGGAGGGAGCACAGATACGCAGTATTTT. As protein: CASSLQLAGGSTDTQYF.

V gene TRBV5-1 combines with J gene TRBJ2-6; TRBD1 matches 7 bases. Germline V gene sequence: CDR1 SGHRS, CDR2 YFSETQ. With V trimmed by 4 bases and J by 2 bases, 0 bases remained unmatched. This CDR3 contains 14 residues. The chain's CDR3 is CASSDRAGANVLTF. The DNA of the CDR3 is TGCGCCAGCAGCGACAGGGCTGGGGCCAACGTCCTGACTTTC.

This clone was seen more than once but under ten times. The rearrangement uses TRBV5-4 and TRBJ2-7; the D is unclear. Trimming shortened V by 0 bases and J by 2 bases, and 15 bases separated the two germline ends. The germline gives CDR1 SGHNT, CDR2 YYREEE (reference sequence). The CDR3 has 16 amino acids. The CDR3 spells CASSLADNLPPYEQYF. The CDR3 bases are TGTGCCAGCAGCTTGGCCGACAACTTACCCCCCTACGAGCAGTACTTC. Variable domain in full (rest from reference TRBV5-4 and TRBJ2-7): ETGVTQSPTHLIKTRGQQVTLRCSSQSGHNTVSWYQQALGQGPQFIFQYYREEENGRGNFPPRFSGLQFPNYSSELNVNALELDDSALYLCASSLADNLPPYEQYFGPGTRLTVT.

The rearrangement uses TRBV5-1 and TRBJ1-1; TRBD1 might be the D (6 bases). Trimming pared 3 bases from V and 1 base from J, leaving 7 bases between. Germline lookup yields CDR1 SGHRS and CDR2 YFSETQ. The CDR3 runs to 13 residues. The CDR3 here is CASSWGQNTEAFF. CDR3 sequence (DNA): TGCGCCAGCAGCTGGGGACAGAACACTGAAGCTTTCTTT.

The chain joins TRBV6-1 to TRBJ2-5, with 7 positions matching TRBD2. The end of the DNA aligns better with TRBJ2-7, so the J call may be wrong. The CDR3 totals 14 residues. The germline gives CDR1 MNHNS, CDR2 SASEGT. The chain's CDR3 is CASSEASGGGEQYF. Here the CDR3 DNA reads TGTGCCAGCAGTGAAGCGTCTGGGGGGGGCGAGCAGTACTTC.

This rearrangement joins TRBV6-5 to TRBJ1-5; the D is unclear. CDR1 MNHEY and CDR2 SVGAGI come from the germline V gene. The CDR3 is 13 amino acids. V lost 4 bases to trimming and J lost 6 bases, with 10 bases between them. The CDR3 bases are TGTGCCAGCAGTTCCGATAATGGTCAGCCCCAGCATTTT. Amino acid sequence: CASSSDNGQPQHF.

J is TRBJ1-2 and V is TRBV7-9; no firm D call. Germline V gives CDR1 SEHNR, CDR2 FQNEAQ (reference sequence). V shed 0 bases and J shed 5 bases, with 10 bases lying between them. The CDR3 contains 14 residues. The CDR3 protein is CASSLASSGYGYTF. In DNA form, the CDR3 reads TGTGCCAGCAGCTTAGCGAGCAGTGGGTATGGCTACACCTTC.

The chain couples TRBV19 to TRBJ2-1, with D possibly being TRBD2 (6 bases). Trimming took 2 bases from V and 8 from J, leaving 13 bases between them. The CDR3 consists of 14 residues. Germline CDR1 reads LNHDA; CDR2 reads SQIVND (reference sequence). Written as DNA, the CDR3 is TGTGCCAGTAGTATAACGTGGGAGGCCGATGAGCAGTTCTTC. Amino acids: CASSITWEADEQFF.

This clone occurred once. The chain recombines TRBV25-1 with TRBJ1-3; D gene uncertain. This CDR3 contains 12 residues. Germline V gene sequence: CDR1 MGHDK, CDR2 SYGVNS. V lost 3 bases and J 9 bases, leaving 9 bases between the germline ends. The CDR3 coding sequence is TGTGCCAGCAGTGAGCTAAGCGGCACCATATATTTT. Encoded protein: CASSELSGTIYF.

V and J are TRBV2 and TRBJ1-5; a possible D gene is TRBD1 (6 bases). The germline V and J ends were trimmed by 7 bases and 7 bases, with 23 bases remaining between them. CDR1 SNHLY and CDR2 FYNNEI come from the germline V gene. This CDR3 region has 16 residues. The CDR3 sequence is CASTMGWTNQGQPQHF. The CDR3, as DNA: TGTGCCAGCACCATGGGGTGGACTAACCAGGGGCAGCCCCAGCATTTT.

This chain uses TRBV28 with TRBJ2-1; 10 positions match TRBD1. The germline V gene has CDR1 MDHEN and CDR2 SYDVKM. The CDR3 is 16 amino acids. V trimming: 5 bases; J trimming: 4 bases; junction bases outside the gene matches: 8. This CDR3 reads CASSTSGTGVYNEQFF. The CDR3 DNA follows: TGTGCCAGCAGTACTTCCGGGACAGGGGTGTACAATGAGCAGTTCTTC.

The chain links TRBV19 to TRBJ2-7, with D perhaps TRBD1 (6 bases). The V end lost 5 bases, the J end lost 3 bases, and 11 bases lay between the germline ends. CDR1 and CDR2 (germline): LNHDA, SQIVND (reference sequence). The CDR3 has 13 amino acids. CDR3 sequence reads: CASSVGHLYEQYF. The CDR3 DNA reads as TGTGCCAGTAGTGTGGGACACCTCTACGAGCAGTACTTC.

The V call is TRBV28, the J call TRBJ2-1; possible D gene TRBD1, 6 bases. Germline CDR1 reads MDHEN; CDR2 reads SYDVKM. The ends were cut back, 7 bases at V and 7 bases at J, with 17 bases in the middle. The CDR3 is made up of 14 amino acids. CDR3 protein: CASNSADRRNEQFF. The CDR3 DNA reads as TGTGCCAGCAATTCGGCCGACAGGCGGAATGAGCAGTTCTTC.

J is TRBJ2-5 and V is TRBV4-3; no reliable D call. Deletions cut 0 bases from V and 1 base from J, with 9 bases between. This CDR3 is 15 amino acids long. CDR1 LGHNA and CDR2 YSLEER come from the germline V gene. Here the CDR3 reads CASSQDMGVQETQYF. The CDR3 DNA sequence: TGCGCCAGCAGCCAAGATATGGGTGTCCAAGAGACCCAGTACTTC.